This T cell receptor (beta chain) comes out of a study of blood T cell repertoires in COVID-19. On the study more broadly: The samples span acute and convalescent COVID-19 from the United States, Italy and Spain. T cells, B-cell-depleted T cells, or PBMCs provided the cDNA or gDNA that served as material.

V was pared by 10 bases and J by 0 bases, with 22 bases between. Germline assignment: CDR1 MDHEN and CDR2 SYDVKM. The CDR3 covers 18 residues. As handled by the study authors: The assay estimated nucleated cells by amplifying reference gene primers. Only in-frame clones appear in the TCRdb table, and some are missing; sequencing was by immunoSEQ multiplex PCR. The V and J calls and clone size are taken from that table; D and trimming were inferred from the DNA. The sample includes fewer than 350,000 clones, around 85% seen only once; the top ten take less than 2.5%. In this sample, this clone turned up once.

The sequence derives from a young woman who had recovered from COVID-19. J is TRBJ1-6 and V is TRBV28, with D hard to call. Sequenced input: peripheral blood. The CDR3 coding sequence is TGTGCCATTCAACTGGTGAACCTGAAAAGCTCCTATAATTCACCCCTCCACTTT. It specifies CAIQLVNLKSSYNSPLHF. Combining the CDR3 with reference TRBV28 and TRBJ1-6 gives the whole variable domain DVKVTQSSRYLVKRTGEKVFLECVQDMDHENMFWYRQDPGLGLRLIYFSYDVKMKEKGDIPEGYSVSREKKERFSLILESASTNQTSMYLCAIQLVNLKSSYNSPLHFGNGTRLTVT.